The 27 T cell receptor beta chains listed next were all sequenced from one sample in a study of T cell repertoires in cytomegalovirus infection. No antigen is known for these receptors. TCRdb re-called the reads through MiXCR, storing one row per CDR3 protein. The sample has some 940,000 distinct CDR3 sequences, 30% to 40% seen once; the top ten hold roughly 13%. Material: cultured CD8+ T cells from PBMCs, obtained from culture after CMV antigen stimulation. Every receptor here comes from a human donor in good health (CMV status not recorded). Some clones in this sample may be carry-over from other donors' samples.

The chain uses TRBV27 and TRBJ2-1; 9 bases line up with TRBD1. The CDR3 has 16 amino acids. With 3 bases clipped from V and 2 bases from J, the junction kept 5 bases outside the gene matches. The germline CDR1 and CDR2 sequences are MNHEY and SMNVEV (reference sequence). The CDR3 reads CASSFLGTGTYNEQFF. The CDR3 DNA follows: TGTGCCAGCAGTTTTCTGGGGACAGGGACCTACAATGAGCAGTTCTTC.

This clonotype showed up many times. This chain connects TRBV12-3 or TRBV12-4 to TRBJ1-1, with a tentative D call TRBD1 (5 bases). The ends were cut back, 1 base at V and 10 bases at J, with 13 bases in the middle. This CDR3 comprises 13 residues. The CDR3, as DNA: TGTGCCAGCAGTTTAGTTGACAGCGCCCGAGCTTTCTTT. This encodes CASSLVDSARAFF.

CDR3 sequence (DNA): TGTGCCAGCAGTTACCTGGAGGGGGCGGTTGAAAAACTGTTTTTT. Its translation is CASSYLEGAVEKLFF. The chain joins TRBV6-5 to TRBJ1-4; 7 bases are a match to TRBD1. CDR1 is MNHEY and CDR2 is SVGAGI in the germline V gene. CDR3 length: 15 residues. Trimming removed 2 bases from V and 7 bases from J; junction bases left unmatched: 7.

This chain joins TRBV11-2 and TRBJ1-1, with D maybe TRBD1 (5 bases). With 1 base removed from V and 8 bases from J, the gap between germline ends came to 14 bases. This CDR3 contains 14 residues. The germline gives CDR1 SGHAT, CDR2 FQNNGV. DNA of the CDR3: TGTGCCAGCAGCTTAGGCGTACTGACAGCAGAAGCTTTCTTT. This codes for CASSLGVLTAEAFF. Full variable domain (rest looked up from reference TRBV11-2 and TRBJ1-1): EAGVAQSPRYKIIEKRQSVAFWCNPISGHATLYWYQQILGQGPKLLIQFQNNGVVDDSQLPKDRFSAERLKGVDSTLKIQPAKLEDSAVYLCASSLGVLTAEAFFGQGTRLTVV.

The chain couples TRBV6-6 to TRBJ1-4, with D unclear. With 4 bases removed from V and 8 bases from J, the gap between germline ends came to 20 bases. Germline values: CDR1 MNHNY, CDR2 SVGAGI (reference sequence). This CDR3 is 16 amino acids long. The CDR3 loop is CASSSPYDGEEEKLFF. In DNA, the CDR3 is TGTGCCAGCAGTTCCCCTTACGACGGGGAGGAGGAAAAACTGTTTTTT.

This clonotype was observed at least ten times. V gene TRBV27 combines with J gene TRBJ2-7, with a weak D call TRBD2 (6 bases). This CDR3 has 14 amino acids. Trimming removed 0 bases from V and 0 bases from J, with 6 bases in between. Germline-derived CDR1 and CDR2 are MNHEY and SMNVEV (reference sequence). The chain's CDR3 is CASSLSRGSYEQYF. The CDR3, as DNA: TGTGCCAGCAGTTTATCGCGGGGCTCCTACGAGCAGTACTTC.

This clonotype was seen repeatedly, ten times or more. V usage is TRBV7-8 and J usage is TRBJ2-2; D is possibly TRBD1 (5 bases). The ends were cut back, 5 bases at V and 1 base at J, with 11 bases in the middle. From germline, CDR1 is SGHVS and CDR2 FQNEAQ. The CDR3 totals 15 residues. The CDR3 is CASSAGFGNTGELFF. CDR3 DNA: TGTGCCAGCAGCGCAGGGTTTGGGAACACCGGGGAGCTGTTTTTT. The whole variable domain, remainder taken from reference TRBV7-8 and TRBJ2-2, is GAGVSQSPRYKVAKRGQDVALRCDPISGHVSLFWYQQALGQGPEFLTYFQNEAQLDKSGLPSDRFFAERPEGSVSTLKIQRTQQEDSAVYLCASSAGFGNTGELFFGEGSRLTVL.

This clonotype was seen only a few times. This sequence joins TRBV7-8 and TRBJ2-1; 7 bases match TRBD2. The CDR3 has 14 amino acids. V shed 5 bases, J shed 7 bases, and the junction held 8 bases outside the gene matches. Looked up from germline, CDR1 is SGHVS and CDR2 is FQNEAQ. CDR3 coding DNA: TGTGCCAGCAGCACTCCCCGGACTAGGAATGAGCAGTTCTTC. Protein: CASSTPRTRNEQFF.

This rearrangement joins TRBV20-1 to TRBJ1-4, with 7 bases aligning to TRBD1. The ends lost 0 bases at V and 4 bases at J; junction bases unmatched: 5. Per germline, CDR1 DFQATT and CDR2 SNEGSKA (reference sequence). The CDR3 runs to 15 residues. The CDR3 reads CSARETGTVNEKLFF. For the CDR3, the DNA is TGCAGTGCTAGAGAAACCGGGACAGTTAATGAAAAACTGTTTTTT.

This clonotype appeared a few times. The chain couples TRBV27 to TRBJ1-2; D ambiguous. From germline, CDR1 is MNHEY and CDR2 SMNVEV (reference sequence). The germline V and J ends were trimmed by 0 bases and 4 bases, with 9 bases remaining between them. This CDR3 has 14 amino acids. The CDR3 sequence is CASSLSEGSYGYTF. Here the CDR3 DNA reads TGTGCCAGCAGTTTATCGGAAGGCAGCTATGGCTACACCTTC.

At least ten counts were recorded for this clonotype. J is TRBJ2-1 and V is TRBV7-2, with D perhaps TRBD1 (6 bases). V lost 7 bases and J lost 8, with 15 bases in between. Germline V CDR1 and CDR2: SGHTA, FQGNSA. The length of the CDR3 is 13 residues. The CDR3 bases are TGTGCCAGCACCAACGCAGGGGACGATGAGCAGTTCTTC. Translating it yields CASTNAGDDEQFF.

This clonotype came up a few times. The CDR3 here is CASRGRGAYYNEQFF. CDR3 bases: TGTGCCAGCAGAGGGCGGGGGGCGTACTACAATGAGCAGTTCTTC. This rearrangement joins TRBV2 to TRBJ2-1; 8 nucleotides agree with TRBD2. This CDR3 spans 15 amino acids. V lost 6 bases, J lost 3 bases, and 7 bases stayed unmatched. The germline gives CDR1 SNHLY, CDR2 FYNNEI.

Turning to this clonotype: It may be a read error: a sequence one base away is much more abundant. The chain has TRBV2 and TRBJ2-3, with a weak D call TRBD2 (6 bases). CDR1 is SNHLY and CDR2 is FYNNEI in the germline V gene. This CDR3 region has 17 residues. V lost 1 base, J lost 4 bases, and 18 bases lay in between. CDR3 coding DNA: TGTGCCAGCAGTGAAGAGGGGAGACTAGTGGTTGCAGATACGCAGTATTTT. It encodes CASSEEGRLVVADTQYF.

This clonotype has more than one count but fewer than ten. J is TRBJ2-5 and V is TRBV7-3, with 8 bases that match TRBD2. V shed 3 bases, J shed 5 bases, and the junction held 11 bases outside the gene matches. Germline assignment: CDR1 SGHTA and CDR2 FQGTGA. CDR3 size: 16 residues. As DNA, the CDR3 is TGTGCCAGCAGCTTGGGGACTAGTGGGTGGTTGGAGACCCAGTACTTC. Protein sequence: CASSLGTSGWLETQYF. The complete variable domain, with remaining parts taken from reference TRBV7-3 and TRBJ2-5, reads GAGVSQTPSNKVTEKGKYVELRCDPISGHTALYWYRQSLGQGPEFLIYFQGTGAADDSGLPNDRFFAVRPEGSVSTLKIQRTERGDSAVYLCASSLGTSGWLETQYFGPGTRLLVL.

This clonotype was seen ten or more times. The chain has TRBV7-8 and TRBJ1-1, with TRBD1 matching over 10 bases. V lost 5 bases and J lost 0; bases outside the gene matches: 3. The CDR3 covers 15 residues. The V gene's germline CDR1 is SGHVS and CDR2 FQNEAQ. This CDR3 is CASSLGQGVNTEAFF. DNA of the CDR3: TGTGCCAGCAGCCTAGGACAGGGGGTGAACACTGAAGCTTTCTTT.

The chain recombines TRBV10-3 with TRBJ2-5; D possibly corresponds to TRBD1 (5 bases). Trimming removed 2 bases from V and 1 base from J, with 5 bases in between. The germline gives CDR1 ENHRY, CDR2 SYGVKD. The length of the CDR3 is 13 residues. CDR3 nucleotides: TGTGCCATCAGTGAGGACAGCCAAGAGACCCAGTACTTC. It specifies CAISEDSQETQYF.

This clonotype was recorded a few times. V gene TRBV7-6 combines with J gene TRBJ2-3; TRBD2 is a possible D gene (6 bases). The germline V gene encodes CDR1 SGHVS and CDR2 FNYEAQ. The germline V and J ends were trimmed by 5 bases and 3 bases, with 15 bases remaining between them. The CDR3 runs 15 residues. CDR3 nucleotides: TGTGCCAGCAGCCGATATATCGGGGGAACAGATACGCAGTATTTT. Amino acid sequence: CASSRYIGGTDTQYF. Complete variable domain (other parts from reference TRBV7-6 and TRBJ2-3): GAGVSQSPRYKVTKRGQDVALRCDPISGHVSLYWYRQALGQGPEFLTYFNYEAQQDKSGLPNDRFSAERPEGSISTLTIQRTEQRDSAMYRCASSRYIGGTDTQYFGPGTRLTVL.

In this sample, this clonotype turned up a few times. The V gene is TRBV7-9, the J gene TRBJ2-3; 7 positions agree with TRBD2. Germline CDR1 and CDR2: SEHNR and FQNEAQ (reference sequence). After removal of 4 bases from V and 0 bases from J, the junction contained 4 bases not matched to a gene. The CDR3 is 15 residues long. The CDR3 bases are TGTGCCAGCAGCTCGAAACTAGCGAGCACAGATACGCAGTATTTT. It translates to CASSSKLASTDTQYF.

The chain links TRBV29-1 to TRBJ1-3, with TRBD1 identical over 10 bases. The germline V gene has CDR1 SQVTM and CDR2 ANQGSEA. After removal of 6 bases from V and 0 bases from J, the junction contained 14 bases not matched to a gene. The CDR3 runs to 18 residues. For the CDR3, the DNA is TGCAGCGTGGTTGGGACAGGGGATCCCGGCCACTCTGGAAACACCATATATTTT. It translates to CSVVGTGDPGHSGNTIYF.

The CDR3 coding sequence is TGTGCCAGCAGCTTAGCGAAAGGGTTGGGTCAGCCCCAGCATTTT. This translates into CASSLAKGLGQPQHF. This chain uses TRBV7-6 with TRBJ1-5; D uncertain. Deletions cut 0 bases from V and 6 bases from J, with 12 bases between. Germline V gene data show CDR1 as SGHVS and CDR2 as FNYEAQ. The CDR3 loop spans 15 amino acids.

The V and J genes are TRBV2 and TRBJ2-7; perhaps TRBD2 as D (5 bases). Germline CDR1 is SNHLY and CDR2 is FYNNEI. The V gene lost 1 base and the J gene lost 1 base, with 11 bases spanning the gap. CDR3 length equals 15 residues. DNA of the CDR3: TGTGCCAGCAGTGAAGACAGACTACCTTCCTACGAGCAGTACGTC. It encodes CASSEDRLPSYEQYV.

The genes are TRBV27 and TRBJ2-3; D ambiguous. The ends were cut back, 5 bases at V and 4 bases at J, with 16 bases in the middle. The CDR3 is 15 amino acids. In germline, CDR1 is MNHEY, CDR2 SMNVEV (reference sequence). CDR3 sequence reads: CASSLRAYRPDTQYF. The DNA for the CDR3 is TGTGCCAGCAGTCTCCGGGCCTATAGACCAGATACGCAGTATTTT.

At least ten counts were recorded for this clonotype. J is TRBJ1-2 and V is TRBV7-2; TRBD1 is a possible D gene (5 bases). The CDR3 runs 15 residues. V gave up 0 bases and J gave up 3 bases, with 11 bases separating them. CDR1 is SGHTA, CDR2 FQGNSA, per germline. CDR3 sequence: CASSLAQGGYYGYTF. CDR3 coding DNA: TGTGCCAGCAGCTTAGCGCAGGGCGGCTACTATGGCTACACCTTC. Based on the CDR3 plus reference TRBV7-2 and TRBJ1-2, the full variable domain is GAGVSQSPSNKVTEKGKDVELRCDPISGHTALYWYRQSLGQGLEFLIYFQGNSAPDKSGLPSDRFSAERTGGSVSTLTIQRTQQEDSAVYLCASSLAQGGYYGYTFGSGTRLTVV.

The CDR3 DNA follows: TGTGCCAGCAGCCCGGGACTAGCGGGGGGGGCATACACAGATACGCAGTATTTT. It codes for CASSPGLAGGAYTDTQYF. This rearrangement joins TRBV7-2 to TRBJ2-3; the match to TRBD2 covers 16 bases. Germline trimming cut 5 bases from V and 2 bases from J; bases unmatched to any gene: 7. CDR1 SGHTA and CDR2 FQGNSA come from the germline V gene. The CDR3 has 18 amino acids.

The chain links TRBV5-1 to TRBJ1-3, with D tentatively TRBD1 (6 bases). Between the trimmed V and J ends, which lost 5 bases and 11 bases, there was a span of 11 bases. Germline V gene data show CDR1 as SGHRS and CDR2 as YFSETQ. CDR3 length: 11 residues. CDR3 nucleotides: TGCGCCAGCAGTTCAGGGGACTCCATATATTTT. Encoded protein: CASSSGDSIYF.

This chain uses TRBV7-2 with TRBJ2-4, with 13 positions matching TRBD2. CDR1 is SGHTA and CDR2 is FQGNSA in the germline V gene. CDR3 size: 15 residues. With V trimmed by 7 bases and J by 2 bases, 2 bases remained unmatched. CDR3 residues: CASTGTSGTKNIQYF. The CDR3 DNA reads as TGTGCCAGCACCGGGACTAGCGGGACCAAAAACATTCAGTACTTC.

V gene TRBV12-3 or TRBV12-4 combines with J gene TRBJ2-7; either TRBD1 or TRBD2 may supply D (5 bases each). The V gene lost 4 bases and the J gene lost 2 bases, with 15 bases spanning the gap. This CDR3 spans 15 amino acids. CDR3 nucleotide sequence: TGTGCCAGCAGTTCCCAGGGAGACGGGACCTACGAGCAGTACTTC. It specifies CASSSQGDGTYEQYF.